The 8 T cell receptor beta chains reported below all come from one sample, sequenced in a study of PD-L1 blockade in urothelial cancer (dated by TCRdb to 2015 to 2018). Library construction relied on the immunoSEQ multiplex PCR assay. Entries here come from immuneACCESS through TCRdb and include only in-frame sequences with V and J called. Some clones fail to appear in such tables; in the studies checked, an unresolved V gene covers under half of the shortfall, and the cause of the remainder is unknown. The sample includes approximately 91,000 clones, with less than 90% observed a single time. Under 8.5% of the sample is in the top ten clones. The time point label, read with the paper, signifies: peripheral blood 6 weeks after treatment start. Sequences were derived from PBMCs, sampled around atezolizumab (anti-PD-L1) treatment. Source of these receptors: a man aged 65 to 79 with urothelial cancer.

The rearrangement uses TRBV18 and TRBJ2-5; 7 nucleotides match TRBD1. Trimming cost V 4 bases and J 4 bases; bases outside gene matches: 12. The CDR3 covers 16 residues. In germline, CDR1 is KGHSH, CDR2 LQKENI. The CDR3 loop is CASSQNRGNFGETQYF. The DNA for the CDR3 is TGTGCCAGCTCACAAAACAGGGGTAATTTTGGAGAGACCCAGTACTTC.

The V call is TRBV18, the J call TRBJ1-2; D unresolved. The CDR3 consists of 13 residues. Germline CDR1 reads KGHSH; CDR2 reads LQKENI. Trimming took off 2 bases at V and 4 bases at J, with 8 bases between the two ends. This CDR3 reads CASSPDKVYGYTF. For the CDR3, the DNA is TGTGCCAGCTCACCAGACAAGGTCTATGGCTACACCTTC. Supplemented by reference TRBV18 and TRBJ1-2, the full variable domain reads NAGVMQNPRHLVRRRGQEARLRCSPMKGHSHVYWYRQLPEEGLKFMVYLQKENIIDESGMPKERFSAEFPKEGPSILRIQQVVRGDSAAYFCASSPDKVYGYTFGSGTRLTVV.

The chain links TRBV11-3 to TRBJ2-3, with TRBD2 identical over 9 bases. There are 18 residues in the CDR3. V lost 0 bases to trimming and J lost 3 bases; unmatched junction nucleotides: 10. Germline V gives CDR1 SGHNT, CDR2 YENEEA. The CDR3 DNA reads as TGTGCCAGCAGCTTAGATGGGTTTAGCGGGAGATTTACAGATACGCAGTATTTT. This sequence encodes CASSLDGFSGRFTDTQYF.

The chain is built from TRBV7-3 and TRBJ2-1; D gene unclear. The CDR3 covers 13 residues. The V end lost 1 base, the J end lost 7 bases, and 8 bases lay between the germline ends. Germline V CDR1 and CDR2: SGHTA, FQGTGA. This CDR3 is CASSLNPNNEQFF. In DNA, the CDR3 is TGTGCCAGCAGCTTAAATCCTAATAATGAGCAGTTCTTC.

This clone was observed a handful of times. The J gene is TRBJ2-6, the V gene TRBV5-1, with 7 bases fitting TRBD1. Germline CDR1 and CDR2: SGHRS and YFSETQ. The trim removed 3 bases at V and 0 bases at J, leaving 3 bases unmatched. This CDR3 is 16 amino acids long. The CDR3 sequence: CASSSRDSSGANVLTF. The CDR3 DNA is TGCGCCAGCAGCTCCCGGGACAGCTCTGGGGCCAACGTCCTGACTTTC.

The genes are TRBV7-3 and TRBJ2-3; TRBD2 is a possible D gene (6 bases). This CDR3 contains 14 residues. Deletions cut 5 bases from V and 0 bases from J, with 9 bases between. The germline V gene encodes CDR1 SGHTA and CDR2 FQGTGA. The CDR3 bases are TGTGCCAGCAGCCTGCGGGGTAGCACAGATACGCAGTATTTT. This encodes CASSLRGSTDTQYF.

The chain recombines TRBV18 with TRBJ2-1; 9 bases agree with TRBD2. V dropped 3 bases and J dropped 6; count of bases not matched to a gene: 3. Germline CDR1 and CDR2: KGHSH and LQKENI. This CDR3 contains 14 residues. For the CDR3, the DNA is TGTGCCAGCTCACCTAGCGGGAGAGGCAATGAGCAGTTCTTC. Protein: CASSPSGRGNEQFF.

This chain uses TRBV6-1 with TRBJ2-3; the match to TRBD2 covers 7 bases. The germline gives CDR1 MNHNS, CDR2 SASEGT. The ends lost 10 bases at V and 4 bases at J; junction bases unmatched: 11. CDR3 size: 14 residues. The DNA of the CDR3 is TGTGCCATCCGAGAAGCGGGACTCTCAGATACGCAGTATTTT. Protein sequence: CAIREAGLSDTQYF.